These T cell receptor beta chains were read from a single sample in a study of CD8+ T cells in alopecia areata. TCRdb's copy holds only in-frame clones and misses some; the assay was immunoSEQ multiplex PCR. This sample yields 100,000 to 150,000 clones, of which approximately 49% are seen a single time; approximately 19% belongs to the top ten. The sample consisted of CD8+ T cells sorted from blood, taken at week 0. The source of these receptors is a human donor with alopecia areata. The CDR3 runs from the conserved cysteine through the conserved F or W. Fields, in order: J gene, clone size, CDR3 length, D gene, V gene, CDR3 DNA, CDR3 protein. The D gene is left open where the match is weak. Where a row states a size, it is once, few, many or the class of an expanded clone; other rows omit it.

>TRBJ1-1|-|11|-|TRBV30
TGTGCCTGGAGTTTGGACACTGAAGCTTTCTTT
CAWSLDTEAFF
>TRBJ1-5|few|14|-|TRBV27
TGTGCCAGCAGTCCGACAGGTTACAATCAGCCCCAGCATTTT
CASSPTGYNQPQHF
>TRBJ2-7|few|13|-|TRBV5-1
TGCGCCAGCAGTCCGGACAGCCCCTACGAGCAGTACTTC
CASSPDSPYEQYF
>TRBJ2-1|-|13|-|TRBV5-6
TGTGCCAGCAGCTTTTCAGGGAGCTATGAGCAGTTCTTC
CASSFSGSYEQFF
>TRBJ2-7|few|11|-|TRBV4-1
TGCGCCAGCAGCCAAGAAGGGGTAGGGTACTTC
CASSQEGVGYF
>TRBJ2-5|few|12|-|TRBV5-1
TGCGCCAGCCGCGAATACCAAGAGACCCAGTACTTC
CASREYQETQYF
>TRBJ2-5|-|15|TRBD2|TRBV7-9
TGTGCCAGCAGCTTAGGACGGGGGGGCTCTGAGACCCAGTACTTC
CASSLGRGGSETQYF
>TRBJ2-5|-|14|-|TRBV11-2
TGTGCCAGCAGTCCCCCTAGGTACCAAGAGACCCAGTACTTC
CASSPPRYQETQYF
>TRBJ2-7|-|12|-|TRBV7-9
TGTGCCAGCAGCGCAGATGCGGACGAGCAGTACTTC
CASSADADEQYF
>TRBJ2-7|-|14|-|TRBV6-5
TGTGCCAGCAGTTACGATCCGGGGTCCTACGAGCAGTACTTC
CASSYDPGSYEQYF
>TRBJ2-1|-|14|-|TRBV6-5
TGTGCCAGCAGGCACACCACTCAGGGGAATGAGCAGTTCTTC
CASRHTTQGNEQFF
>TRBJ2-3|-|15|-|TRBV7-6
TGTGCCAGTGGCGGGGCAACCACTAGCACAGATACGCAGTATTTT
CASGGATTSTDTQYF
>TRBJ2-5|few|15|-|TRBV7-7
TGTGCTAGCAGCTCAACAAAGGCGAGTTGGGAGACCCAGTACTTC
CASSSTKASWETQYF
>TRBJ1-2|-|15|TRBD1|TRBV5-1
TGCGCCAGCAGCTTGGAAGGGGGCTTAGGCTATGGCTACACCTTC
CASSLEGGLGYGYTF
>TRBJ1-5|-|14|-|TRBV27
TGTGCCAGCAGCCATGACGGTGTTGATCAGCCCCAGCATTTT
CASSHDGVDQPQHF
>TRBJ2-2|-|13|-|TRBV27
TGTGCCAGCAGTTTGGAGTTCCCCGGGGAGCTGTTTTTT
CASSLEFPGELFF
>TRBJ1-2|-|14|TRBD1|TRBV30
TGTGCCTGGGAATTCGGACAGGGGAACTATGGCTACACCTTC
CAWEFGQGNYGYTF
>TRBJ1-2|once|16|TRBD1|TRBV5-4
TGTGCCAGCGGGTCGTTCGGACAGGGACTGTCCTATGGCTACACCTTC
CASGSFGQGLSYGYTF
>TRBJ1-2|-|16|TRBD1|TRBV4-3
TGCGCCAGCAGCCAAGTGCGCGACAGGGGAAACTATGGCTACACCTTC
CASSQVRDRGNYGYTF
>TRBJ1-1|-|16|-|TRBV27
TGTGCCAGCAGCATCCTCTGGTCGGCGGGAAACACTGAAGCTTTCTTT
CASSILWSAGNTEAFF
>TRBJ2-7|few|12|-|TRBV29-1
TGCAGCGTTGAGGGGCGGGGATACGAGCAGTACTTC
CSVEGRGYEQYF
>TRBJ2-5|-|14|TRBD1|TRBV12-5
TGTGCTAGTGGTTCCCCCGGACAGGGTGAGACCCAGTACTTC
CASGSPGQGETQYF
>TRBJ1-2|few|12|-|TRBV29-1
TGCAGCGTTGAAACCCCAAACTATGGCTACACCTTC
CSVETPNYGYTF
>TRBJ1-2|-|13|-|TRBV30
TGTGCCTGGAGTGTTCGACTTAACTATGGCTACACCTTC
CAWSVRLNYGYTF
>TRBJ2-1|-|15|TRBD2|TRBV6-4
TGTGCCAGCAGTGGGACTAGCGGGAACTACAATGAGCAGTTCTTC
CASSGTSGNYNEQFF
>TRBJ1-2|-|10|TRBD1|TRBV29-1
TGCAGCGTCGAGACAGGGCCGGTAGCCTTC
CSVETGPVAF
>TRBJ2-5|-|14|-|TRBV6-5
TGTGCCAGCAGTTATGTGGGGTCAAAAGAGACCCAGTACTTC
CASSYVGSKETQYF
>TRBJ1-1|-|14|-|TRBV7-9
TGTGCCAGCAGCCCCCCCCCGGGGTCCACTGAAGCTTTCTTT
CASSPPPGSTEAFF
>TRBJ2-1|-|12|-|TRBV29-1
TGCAGCGCTGACGGGGGTTACAATGAGCAGTTCTTC
CSADGGYNEQFF
>TRBJ1-5|-|15|-|TRBV30
TGTGCCTGGAATGGGGGGACATATAGCAATCAGCCCCAGCATTTT
CAWNGGTYSNQPQHF
>TRBJ2-7|-|12|TRBD2|TRBV29-1
TGCAGCGTGTTGGACGGGGGGGACGAGCAGTACTTC
CSVLDGGDEQYF
>TRBJ2-2|-|13|-|TRBV29-1
TGCAGCGTCGTGACATCGAACACCGGGGAGCTGTTTTTT
CSVVTSNTGELFF
>TRBJ2-1|few|16|TRBD2|TRBV18
TGTGCCAGCTCACCTAAGACTAGCGGGGTTTACAATGAGCAGTTCTTC
CASSPKTSGVYNEQFF
>TRBJ1-5|few|13|-|TRBV10-3
TGTGCCATCAGTGAGGAGGTGACACAGCCCCAGCATTTT
CAISEEVTQPQHF
>TRBJ1-1|-|13|TRBD1|TRBV29-1
TGCAGCGGCGGGACAGACGGGCACACTGAAGCTTTCTTT
CSGGTDGHTEAFF
>TRBJ1-5|few|15|-|TRBV7-9
TGTGCCAGCAGCCCAGGGAGCAATAGCAATCAGCCCCAGCATTTT
CASSPGSNSNQPQHF
>TRBJ2-1|-|15|-|TRBV11-2
TGTGCCAGCAGCCACGTCGGCAGGGGGGACAATGAGCAGTTCTTC
CASSHVGRGDNEQFF
>TRBJ2-7|-|15|-|TRBV2
TGTGCCAGCAGTCACAGGACGGGCATCTCCTACGAGCAGTACTTC
CASSHRTGISYEQYF
>TRBJ1-1|-|12|-|TRBV7-3
TGTGCCAGCAGTTTCCGGCCGAGTGAAGCTTTCTTT
CASSFRPSEAFF
>TRBJ1-6|-|14|-|TRBV6-5
TGTGCCAGCCGACCCGGGGATTGGCTATCACCCCTCCACTTT
CASRPGDWLSPLHF
>TRBJ1-2|-|14|TRBD1|TRBV29-1
TGCAGCGCGTGGACAGGGCCAGCTAACTATGGCTACACCTTC
CSAWTGPANYGYTF
>TRBJ2-2|-|14|-|TRBV11-1
TGTGCCAGCAGCTTGGGGGCGAACACCGGGGAGCTGTTTTTT
CASSLGANTGELFF
>TRBJ2-7|few|13|-|TRBV27
TGTGCCAGCAGTTTATACGGCAGCTACGAGCAGTACTTC
CASSLYGSYEQYF
>TRBJ1-5|-|14|-|TRBV4-1
TGCGCCAGCAGCCAACGGGACCGCAATCAGCCCCAGCATTTT
CASSQRDRNQPQHF
>TRBJ2-1|-|15|TRBD2|TRBV7-9
TGTGCCAGCAGCTTACATCCTAGCGGGGGGAATGAGCAGTTCTTC
CASSLHPSGGNEQFF
>TRBJ1-2|-|11|-|TRBV10-3
TGTGCCATCCGGGGGGCTTTTGGCTACACCTTC
CAIRGAFGYTF
>TRBJ2-7|-|14|TRBD2|TRBV11-2
TGTGCCAGCAGCTTAGTAGCGGGGGGCTACGAGCAGTACTTC
CASSLVAGGYEQYF
>TRBJ2-7|-|14|TRBD1|TRBV27
TGTGCCAGCAGTTTAGGGACAGGGGTAAACGAGCAGTACTTC
CASSLGTGVNEQYF
>TRBJ2-2|-|11|-|TRBV7-9
TGTGCCAGCGATATTACCGGGGAGCTGTTTTTT
CASDITGELFF
>TRBJ1-1|-|14|-|TRBV4-1
TGCGCCAGCAGCCCCCGAGCAGCGAACACTGAAGCTTTCTTT
CASSPRAANTEAFF
>TRBJ2-3|few|15|TRBD2|TRBV18
TGTGCCAGCTCACCCAGCGGGGGGGCAGAAGATACGCAGTATTTT
CASSPSGGAEDTQYF
>TRBJ2-1|few|12|-|TRBV5-4
TGTGCCAGCAGCTACGACAACAATGAGCAGTTCTTC
CASSYDNNEQFF
>TRBJ1-1|few|12|-|TRBV29-1
TGCAGCGTACTACAGGGAGGGACTGAAGCTTTCTTT
CSVLQGGTEAFF
>TRBJ2-3|-|14|-|TRBV2
TGTGCCAGCAGGGCGGGACACCGTTCTGATACGCAGTATTTT
CASRAGHRSDTQYF